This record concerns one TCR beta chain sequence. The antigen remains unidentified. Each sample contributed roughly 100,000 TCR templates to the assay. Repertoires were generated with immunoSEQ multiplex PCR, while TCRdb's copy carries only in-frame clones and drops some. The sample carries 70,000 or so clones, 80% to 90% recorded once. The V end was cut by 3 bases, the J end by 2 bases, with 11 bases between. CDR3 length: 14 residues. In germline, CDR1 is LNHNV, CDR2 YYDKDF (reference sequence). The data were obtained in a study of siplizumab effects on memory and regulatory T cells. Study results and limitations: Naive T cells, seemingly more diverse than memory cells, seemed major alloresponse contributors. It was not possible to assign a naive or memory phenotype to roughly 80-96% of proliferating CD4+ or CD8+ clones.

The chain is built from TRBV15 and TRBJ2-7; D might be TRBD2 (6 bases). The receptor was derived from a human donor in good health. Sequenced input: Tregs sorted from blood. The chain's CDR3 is CATSSRDSPYEQYF. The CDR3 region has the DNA TGTGCCACCAGCAGCCGGGACTCCCCCTACGAGCAGTACTTC.